This TCR beta chain is from a study of follicular helper T cells after annual influenza vaccination. This CDR3 has 14 amino acids. Germline loops: CDR1 SQVTM, CDR2 ANQGSEA. Deletions cut 8 bases from V and 7 bases from J, with 23 bases between. Repertoires were generated with immunoSEQ multiplex PCR, while TCRdb's copy carries only in-frame clones and drops some. The table includes some 6,000 clones, more than 75% detected once. The sample's time point: 2015-2016 season, pre-vaccination. The receptor was derived from an adult who received the influenza vaccine. This chain links TRBV29-1 with TRBJ1-2; D not certain. Sequencing used CXCR5- memory CD4+ T cells sorted from blood, obtained on the day of influenza vaccination. The CDR3 loop is CSSHREADWGGYTF. Written as DNA, the CDR3 is TGCAGCTCTCACCGGGAGGCAGACTGGGGTGGCTACACCTTC.